This TCR beta chain was profiled in a study of blood T cell repertoires in COVID-19. In the study overall: PBMCs, B-cell-depleted T cells, or T cells were the source of the cDNA or gDNA that made up the material.

As originally analysed: Amplification of reference gene primers provided the estimated nucleated cell counts. The method was immunoSEQ multiplex PCR; TCRdb's version includes in-frame clones alone and lacks a portion of them. D and trimming were read from the DNA, whereas the V and J calls and clone size are those reported in that table. Counted here are about 180,000 clones, 70% to 90% occurring once; the ten biggest clones make up more than 2.5%. The V gene lost 6 bases and the J gene lost 7 bases, with 12 bases spanning the gap. The length of the CDR3 is 13 residues. Germline CDR1 MNHEY, CDR2 SMNVEV (reference sequence).

Sequencing input: peripheral blood. The gene calls are TRBV27 and TRBJ1-4; no reliable D call. This TCR was recovered from a man aged 60 to 69 with acute or convalescent COVID-19. The DNA of the CDR3 is TGTGCCAGCAGAGAGATTGGGCGTGAAAAACTGTTTTTT. Protein: CASREIGREKLFF.